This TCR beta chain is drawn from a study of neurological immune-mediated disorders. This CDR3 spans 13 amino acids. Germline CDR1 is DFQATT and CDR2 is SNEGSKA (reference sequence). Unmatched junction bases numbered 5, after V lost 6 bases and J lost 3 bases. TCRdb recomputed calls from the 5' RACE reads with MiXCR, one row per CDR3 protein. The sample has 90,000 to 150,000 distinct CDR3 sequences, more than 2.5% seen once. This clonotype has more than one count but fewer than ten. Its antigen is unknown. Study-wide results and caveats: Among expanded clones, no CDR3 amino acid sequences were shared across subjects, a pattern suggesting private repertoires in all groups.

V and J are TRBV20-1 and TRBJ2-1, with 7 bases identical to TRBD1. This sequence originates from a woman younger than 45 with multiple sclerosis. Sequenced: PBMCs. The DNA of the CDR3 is TGCAGTGCCCCGGGACAGAACTACAATGAGCAGTTCTTC. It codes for CSAPGQNYNEQFF.